The 10 T cell receptor beta chains presented below share a single source sample, sequenced in a study of cytomegalovirus exposure and HLA in healthy donors. It was with 60 Vbeta and 13 Jbeta primers that the PCR ran. The data were produced by immunoSEQ multiplex PCR, yet TCRdb's version contains in-frame clones alone and is incomplete. Here the sample spans approximately 100,000 clones, approximately 80% being singletons. Sequencing was done on a sample of PBMCs. The receptors derive from a young man in good health and CMV-seronegative.

This rearrangement joins TRBV4-2 to TRBJ1-5, with D perhaps matching TRBD1 (6 bases). CDR3 length: 16 amino acids. Trimming removed 1 base at V and 5 bases at J, with 15 bases between. Germline V gene data show CDR1 as LGHNA and CDR2 as YNFKEQ. The CDR3 here is CASSQVAGTPDQPQHF. For the CDR3, the DNA is TGTGCCAGCAGCCAAGTGGCCGGGACACCTGATCAGCCCCAGCATTTT.

The genes are TRBV6-5 and TRBJ1-4, with D hard to call. V lost 0 bases and J 2 bases, leaving 10 bases between the germline ends. This CDR3 region has 16 residues. Germline V gene data show CDR1 as MNHEY and CDR2 as SVGAGI. The CDR3 reads CASSYSILATNEKLFF. The CDR3 DNA follows: TGTGCCAGCAGTTACTCGATCCTGGCCACTAATGAAAAACTGTTTTTT.

This clone came up a few times. J is TRBJ2-1 and V is TRBV7-8; TRBD2 matches at 7 bases. With 0 bases clipped from V and 15 bases from J, the junction kept 5 bases outside the gene matches. Germline lookup yields CDR1 SGHVS and CDR2 FQNEAQ. This CDR3 contains 12 residues. CDR3 region: CASSLAGGDRFF. The CDR3 nucleotides read TGTGCCAGCAGCTTAGCGGGAGGGGACCGGTTCTTC.

This rearrangement joins TRBV9 to TRBJ1-1; perhaps TRBD1 as D (6 bases). The CDR3 length is 13 residues. Looked up from germline, CDR1 is SGDLS and CDR2 is YYNGEE. With 4 bases removed from V and 8 bases from J, the gap between germline ends came to 15 bases. The CDR3 bases are TGTGCCAGCAGCTCGGGGGGCACAGGGGAAGCTTTCTTT. It encodes CASSSGGTGEAFF.

The V gene is TRBV4-1, the J gene TRBJ2-1; 8 bases are shared with TRBD2. This CDR3 region has 16 residues. J lost 9 bases, V lost 1 base, and 11 bases had no gene match. Germline V gene data show CDR1 as MGHRA and CDR2 as YSYEKL. CDR3 nucleotide sequence: TGCGCCAGCAGCCAAGGGCTCCAGCGGGGGTGGGGTGAGCAGTTCTTC. Amino acids: CASSQGLQRGWGEQFF.

The J gene is TRBJ2-7, the V gene TRBV5-4, with 8 bases aligning to TRBD2. The CDR3 totals 14 residues. V gave up 7 bases and J gave up 4 bases; unmatched junction bases: 10. Germline CDR1 is SGHNT and CDR2 is YYREEE (reference sequence). The CDR3 protein is CASRDSGEFYEQYF. CDR3 sequence (DNA): TGTGCCAGCCGGGATAGCGGGGAGTTTTACGAGCAGTACTTC.

As concerns this clone: The junction and the germline gene differ at one end; a read error may be behind it. This sequence joins TRBV7-9 and TRBJ2-1; 10 nucleotides agree with TRBD2. There are 16 residues in the CDR3. In germline, CDR1 is SEHNR, CDR2 FQNEAQ (reference sequence). CDR3: CSSSFGSGGPYNEQFF. The DNA for the CDR3 is TGTTCCAGCAGCTTCGGTAGCGGGGGGCCGTACAATGAGCAGTTCTTC.

The chain couples TRBV7-9 to TRBJ1-1; 7 bases are a match to TRBD1. The ends lost 5 bases at V and 0 bases at J; junction bases unmatched: 6. The germline gives CDR1 SEHNR, CDR2 FQNEAQ (reference sequence). The CDR3 loop spans 15 amino acids. CDR3 amino acids: CASSIGRGLNTEAFF. CDR3 DNA sequence: TGTGCCAGCAGCATTGGAAGGGGGCTGAACACTGAAGCTTTCTTT.

The gene calls are TRBV2 and TRBJ2-7; tentatively, D is TRBD1 (6 bases). There are 15 residues in the CDR3. Germline-derived CDR1 and CDR2 are SNHLY and FYNNEI. The V gene lost 9 bases and the J gene lost 4 bases, with 22 bases spanning the gap. The CDR3 spells CARAQGKNTRYEQYF. The CDR3 nucleotides are TGTGCCAGGGCACAGGGAAAAAATACCAGATACGAGCAGTACTTC.

This clone has only a few counts. The chain employs TRBV6-1 and TRBJ1-3, with D unclear. Germline V gives CDR1 MNHNS, CDR2 SASEGT. V dropped 6 bases and J dropped 4 bases, with 10 bases sitting between them. The CDR3 is made up of 13 amino acids. The CDR3 nucleotides are TGTGCCAGCAGCTCCACCACAGGAAACACCATATATTTT. Protein product: CASSSTTGNTIYF.